The 9 T cell receptor beta chains given below trace back to one sample, sequenced in a study of cytomegalovirus exposure and HLA in healthy donors. Vbeta (60) and Jbeta (13) primers were used in the PCR. Produced via immunoSEQ multiplex PCR; TCRdb's table is partial and in-frame only. The table includes about 200,000 clones, roughly 80% detected once. Material: PBMCs. Receptors were obtained from a male donor in good health and CMV-seronegative.

V and J are TRBV10-1 and TRBJ2-7; 13 bases match TRBD2. Germline V CDR1 and CDR2: WNHNN, SYGVQD (reference sequence). With V trimmed by 3 bases and J by 2 bases, 1 base remained unmatched. This CDR3 contains 15 residues. The CDR3 nucleotides read TGCGCCAGCAGTGAACTAGCGGGAGGGCCCTACGAGCAGTACTTC. Protein sequence: CASSELAGGPYEQYF.

The chain couples TRBV10-3 to TRBJ1-5, with D perhaps TRBD1 (5 bases). The CDR3 length is 13 residues. The V end was cut by 8 bases, the J end by 5 bases, with 13 bases between. From germline, CDR1 is ENHRY and CDR2 SYGVKD. In DNA, the CDR3 is TGTGCCATCTCCAGGACATATGATCAGCCCCAGCATTTT. Its translation: CAISRTYDQPQHF.

The rearrangement links TRBV28 to TRBJ1-4; no definite D call. The CDR3 length is 12 residues. CDR1 is MDHEN and CDR2 is SYDVKM in the germline V gene. The ends were cut back, 3 bases at V and 8 bases at J, with 7 bases in the middle. The CDR3 DNA is TGTGCCAGCAGTTTTGGAGAGGAAAAACTGTTTTTT. This translates into CASSFGEEKLFF.

The chain is built from TRBV5-4 and TRBJ1-6, with D maybe TRBD1 (5 bases). The V gene's germline CDR1 is SGHNT and CDR2 YYREEE (reference sequence). This CDR3 region has 15 residues. Trimming took off 1 base at V and 6 bases at J, with 11 bases between the two ends. CDR3 protein: CASSLQGGRNSPLHF. The CDR3 region has the DNA TGTGCCAGCAGCTTGCAGGGTGGGCGTAATTCACCCCTCCACTTT.

The chain employs TRBV19 and TRBJ2-7, with 10 bases matching TRBD1. The CDR3 covers 15 residues. CDR1 is LNHDA and CDR2 is SQIVND in the germline V gene (reference sequence). With 5 bases clipped from V and 6 bases from J, the junction kept 10 bases outside the gene matches. CDR3 in DNA: TGTGCCAGTAGTGCGGCCGGGACAGGGGAGCGCGAGCAGTACTTC. Translation gives CASSAAGTGEREQYF.

The gene calls are TRBV27 and TRBJ2-7; perhaps TRBD2 as D (5 bases). Germline V gives CDR1 MNHEY, CDR2 SMNVEV (reference sequence). This CDR3 is 13 amino acids long. The V gene lost 5 bases and the J gene lost 3 bases, with 11 bases spanning the gap. The CDR3 sequence is CASSAGRHYEQYF. The CDR3 nucleotides read TGTGCCAGCAGTGCGGGCAGGCACTACGAGCAGTACTTC.

The genes are TRBV6-1 and TRBJ1-2; a possible D gene is TRBD1 (5 bases). Trimming removed 4 bases from V and 8 bases from J, with 11 bases in between. CDR3 length: 12 amino acids. CDR1 and CDR2 (germline): MNHNS, SASEGT. The CDR3 sequence is CASSVRVGGYTF. CDR3 nucleotides: TGTGCCAGCAGTGTCAGGGTCGGCGGCTACACCTTC.

The chain couples TRBV9 to TRBJ2-1; the match to TRBD2 covers 14 bases. Germline V CDR1 and CDR2: SGDLS, YYNGEE. Unmatched junction bases numbered 3, after V lost 2 bases and J lost 5 bases. CDR3 length: 16 residues. CDR3 sequence reads: CASSVGLAGVDNEQFF. CDR3 coding DNA: TGTGCCAGCAGCGTGGGACTAGCGGGAGTTGACAATGAGCAGTTCTTC.

The rearrangement joins TRBV7-2 to TRBJ2-5; no definite D call. The germline gives CDR1 SGHTA, CDR2 FQGNSA. There are 15 residues in the CDR3. Deletions cut 6 bases from V and 4 bases from J, with 18 bases between. This CDR3 reads CASRPGLSPTETQYF. In nucleotides, the CDR3 is TGTGCCAGCAGGCCCGGGTTATCCCCCACAGAGACCCAGTACTTC.